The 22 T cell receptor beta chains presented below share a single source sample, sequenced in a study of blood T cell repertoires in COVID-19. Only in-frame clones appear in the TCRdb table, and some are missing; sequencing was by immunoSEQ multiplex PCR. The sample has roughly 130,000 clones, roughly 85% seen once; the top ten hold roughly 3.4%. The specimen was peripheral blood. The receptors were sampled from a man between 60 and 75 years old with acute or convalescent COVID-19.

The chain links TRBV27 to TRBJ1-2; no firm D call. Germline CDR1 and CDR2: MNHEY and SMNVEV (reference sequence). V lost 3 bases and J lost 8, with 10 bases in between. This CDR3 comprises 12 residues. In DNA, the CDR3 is TGTGCCAGCAGTTTTGCGGGCGGAGGCTACACCTTC. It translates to CASSFAGGGYTF.

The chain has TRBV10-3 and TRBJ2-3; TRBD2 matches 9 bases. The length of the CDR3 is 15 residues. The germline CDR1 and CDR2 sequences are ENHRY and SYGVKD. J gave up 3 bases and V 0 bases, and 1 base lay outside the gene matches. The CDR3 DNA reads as TGTGCCATCAGTGAGTCGCTAGCGGGAACAGATACGCAGTATTTT. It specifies CAISESLAGTDTQYF.

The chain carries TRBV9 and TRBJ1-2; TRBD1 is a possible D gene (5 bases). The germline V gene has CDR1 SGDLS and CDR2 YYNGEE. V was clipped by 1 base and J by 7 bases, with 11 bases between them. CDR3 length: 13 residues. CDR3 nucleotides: TGTGCCAGCAGCGTATCAGGGCTCGGTGGCTACACCTTC. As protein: CASSVSGLGGYTF. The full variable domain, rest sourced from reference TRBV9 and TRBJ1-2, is DSGVTQTPKHLITATGQRVTLRCSPRSGDLSVYWYQQSLDQGLQFLIQYYNGEERAKGNILERFSAQQFPDLHSELNLSSLELGDSALYFCASSVSGLGGYTFGSGTRLTVV.

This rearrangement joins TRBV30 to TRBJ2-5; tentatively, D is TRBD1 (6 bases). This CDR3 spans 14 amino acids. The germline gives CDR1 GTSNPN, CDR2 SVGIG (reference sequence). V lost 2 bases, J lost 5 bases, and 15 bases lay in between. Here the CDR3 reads CAWSPKGDLETQYF. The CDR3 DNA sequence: TGTGCCTGGAGTCCCAAGGGGGATTTGGAGACCCAGTACTTC.

The CDR3 spells CASSLRQKETQYF. CDR3 coding DNA: TGTGCCAGCAGCTTGAGACAGAAAGAGACCCAGTACTTC. The chain carries TRBV5-6 and TRBJ2-5, with D possibly TRBD1 on 5 matching bases. From germline, CDR1 is SGHDT and CDR2 YYEEEE. The CDR3 is 13 residues long. V was clipped by 1 base and J by 3 bases, with 7 bases between them.

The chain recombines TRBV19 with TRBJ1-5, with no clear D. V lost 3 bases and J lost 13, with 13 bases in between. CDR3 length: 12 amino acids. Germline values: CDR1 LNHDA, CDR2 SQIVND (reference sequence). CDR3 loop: CASSIPGGPQHF. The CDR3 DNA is TGTGCCAGTAGTATTCCCGGAGGACCTCAGCATTTT.

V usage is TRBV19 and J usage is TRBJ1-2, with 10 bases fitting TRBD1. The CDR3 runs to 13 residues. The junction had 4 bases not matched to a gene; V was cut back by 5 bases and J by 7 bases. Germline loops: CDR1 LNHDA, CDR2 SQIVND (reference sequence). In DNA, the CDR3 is TGTGCCAGTAGTCCGGGACAGGGGTTTGGCTACACCTTC. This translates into CASSPGQGFGYTF. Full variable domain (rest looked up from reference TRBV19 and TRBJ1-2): DGGITQSPKYLFRKEGQNVTLSCEQNLNHDAMYWYRQDPGQGLRLIYYSQIVNDFQKGDIAEGYSVSREKKESFPLTVTSAQKNPTAFYLCASSPGQGFGYTFGSGTRLTVV.

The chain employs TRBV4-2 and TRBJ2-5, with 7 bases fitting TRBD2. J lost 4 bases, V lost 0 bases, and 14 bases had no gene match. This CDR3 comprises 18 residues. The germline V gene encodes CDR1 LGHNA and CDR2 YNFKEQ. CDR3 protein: CASSQESLAVLLPETQYF. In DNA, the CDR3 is TGTGCCAGCAGCCAAGAATCTCTAGCGGTCCTCCTACCAGAGACCCAGTACTTC.

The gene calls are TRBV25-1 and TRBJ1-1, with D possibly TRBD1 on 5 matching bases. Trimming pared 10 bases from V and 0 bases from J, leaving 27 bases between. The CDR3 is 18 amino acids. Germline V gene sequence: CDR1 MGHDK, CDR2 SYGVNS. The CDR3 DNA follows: TGTGCCACGCCATTCATAAGGGGCATCAGGACGATGAACACTGAAGCTTTCTTT. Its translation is CATPFIRGIRTMNTEAFF.

The CDR3 region has the DNA TGTGCCAGCAGCTGGCCCCTACAGGGGAGTGCCTACAATGAGCAGTTCTTC. Translated, it gives CASSWPLQGSAYNEQFF. The chain has TRBV7-8 and TRBJ2-1, with 7 bases fitting TRBD1. The CDR3 sequence is 17 residues long. With 4 bases clipped from V and 2 bases from J, the junction kept 11 bases outside the gene matches. Looked up from germline, CDR1 is SGHVS and CDR2 is FQNEAQ.

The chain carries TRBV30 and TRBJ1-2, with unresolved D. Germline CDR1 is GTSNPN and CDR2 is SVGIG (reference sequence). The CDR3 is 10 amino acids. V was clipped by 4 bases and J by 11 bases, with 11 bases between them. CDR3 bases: TGTGCCTGGATGGCACAGACGTACACCTTC. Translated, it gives CAWMAQTYTF.

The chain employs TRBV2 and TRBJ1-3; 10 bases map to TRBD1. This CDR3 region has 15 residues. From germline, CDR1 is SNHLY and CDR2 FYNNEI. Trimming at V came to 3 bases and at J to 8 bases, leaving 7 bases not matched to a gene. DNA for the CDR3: TGTGCCAGCAGTGAGCTGGGACAGGGGCAAGACACCATATATTTT. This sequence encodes CASSELGQGQDTIYF.

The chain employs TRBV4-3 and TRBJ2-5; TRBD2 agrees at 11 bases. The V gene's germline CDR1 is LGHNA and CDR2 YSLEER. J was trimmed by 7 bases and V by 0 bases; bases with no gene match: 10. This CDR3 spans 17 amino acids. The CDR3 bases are TGCGCCAGCAGCCAAGATCTAGGACTAGCGGGTAGTGGGACCCAGTACTTC. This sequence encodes CASSQDLGLAGSGTQYF.

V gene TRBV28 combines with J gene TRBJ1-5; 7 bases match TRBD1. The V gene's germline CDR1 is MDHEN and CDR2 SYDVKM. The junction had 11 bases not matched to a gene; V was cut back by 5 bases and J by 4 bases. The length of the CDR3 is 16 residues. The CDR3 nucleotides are TGTGCCAGCAGTGCTACGACAGGGACCTTAAATCAGCCCCAGCATTTT. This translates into CASSATTGTLNQPQHF. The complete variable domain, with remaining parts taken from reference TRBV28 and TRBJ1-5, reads DVKVTQSSRYLVKRTGEKVFLECVQDMDHENMFWYRQDPGLGLRLIYFSYDVKMKEKGDIPEGYSVSREKKERFSLILESASTNQTSMYLCASSATTGTLNQPQHFGDGTRLSIL.

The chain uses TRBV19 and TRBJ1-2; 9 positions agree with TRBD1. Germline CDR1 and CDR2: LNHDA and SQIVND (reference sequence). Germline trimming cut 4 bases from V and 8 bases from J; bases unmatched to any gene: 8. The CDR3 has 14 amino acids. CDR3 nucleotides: TGTGCCAGTAGTACTCCCGGGACAGGGTCCGGCTACACCTTC. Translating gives CASSTPGTGSGYTF. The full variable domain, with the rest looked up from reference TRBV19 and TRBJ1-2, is DGGITQSPKYLFRKEGQNVTLSCEQNLNHDAMYWYRQDPGQGLRLIYYSQIVNDFQKGDIAEGYSVSREKKESFPLTVTSAQKNPTAFYLCASSTPGTGSGYTFGSGTRLTVV.

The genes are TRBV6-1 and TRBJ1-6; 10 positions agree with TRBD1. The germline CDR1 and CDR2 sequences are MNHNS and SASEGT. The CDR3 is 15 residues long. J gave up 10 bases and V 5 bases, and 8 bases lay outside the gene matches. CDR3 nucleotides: TGTGCCAGCAGTTGGGCCGGGACAGGGGAATCACCCCTCCACTTT. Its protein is CASSWAGTGESPLHF.

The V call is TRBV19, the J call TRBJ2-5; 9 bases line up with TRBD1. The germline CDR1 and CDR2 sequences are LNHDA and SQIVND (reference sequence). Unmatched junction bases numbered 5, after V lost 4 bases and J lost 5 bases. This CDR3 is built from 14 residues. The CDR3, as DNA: TGTGCCAGTAGTACGACAGGGGGTGCGGAGACCCAGTACTTC. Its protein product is CASSTTGGAETQYF. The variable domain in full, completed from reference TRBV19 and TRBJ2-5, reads DGGITQSPKYLFRKEGQNVTLSCEQNLNHDAMYWYRQDPGQGLRLIYYSQIVNDFQKGDIAEGYSVSREKKESFPLTVTSAQKNPTAFYLCASSTTGGAETQYFGPGTRLLVL.

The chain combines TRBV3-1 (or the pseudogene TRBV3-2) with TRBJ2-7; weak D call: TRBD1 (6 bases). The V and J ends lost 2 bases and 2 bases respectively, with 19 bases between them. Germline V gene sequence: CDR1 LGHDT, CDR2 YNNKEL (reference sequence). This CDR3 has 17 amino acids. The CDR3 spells CASSQLRQTGFTYEQYF. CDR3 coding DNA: TGTGCCAGCAGCCAACTCAGACAAACAGGGTTTACCTACGAGCAGTACTTC.

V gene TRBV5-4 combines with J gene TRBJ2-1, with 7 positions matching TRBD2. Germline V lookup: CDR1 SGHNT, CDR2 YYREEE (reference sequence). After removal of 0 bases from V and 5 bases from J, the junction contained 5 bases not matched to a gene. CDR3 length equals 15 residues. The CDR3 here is CASSLEGGVDNEQFF. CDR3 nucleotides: TGTGCCAGCAGCTTGGAGGGAGGGGTCGACAATGAGCAGTTCTTC.

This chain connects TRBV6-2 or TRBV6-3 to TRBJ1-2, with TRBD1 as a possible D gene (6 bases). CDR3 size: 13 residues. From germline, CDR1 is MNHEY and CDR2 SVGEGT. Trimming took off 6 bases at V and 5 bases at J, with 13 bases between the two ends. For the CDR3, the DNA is TGTGCCAGCAGCCCAACAGGGCTTTATGGCTACACCTTC. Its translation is CASSPTGLYGYTF.

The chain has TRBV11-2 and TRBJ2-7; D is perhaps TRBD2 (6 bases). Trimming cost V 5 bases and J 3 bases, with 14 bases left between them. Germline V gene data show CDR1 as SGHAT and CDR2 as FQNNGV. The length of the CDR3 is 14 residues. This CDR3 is CASSVGQGLYEQYF. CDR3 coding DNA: TGTGCCAGCAGCGTTGGGCAGGGACTCTACGAGCAGTACTTC.

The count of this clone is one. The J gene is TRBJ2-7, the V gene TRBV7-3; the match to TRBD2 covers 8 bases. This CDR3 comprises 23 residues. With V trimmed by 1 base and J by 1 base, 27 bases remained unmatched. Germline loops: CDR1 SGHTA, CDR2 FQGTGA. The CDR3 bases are TGTGCCAGCAGCTTAATAGCGGTTTGGAGCGGGTCCTACTCTAGCGGGCGTTCCTACGAGCAGTACTTC. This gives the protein CASSLIAVWSGSYSSGRSYEQYF.